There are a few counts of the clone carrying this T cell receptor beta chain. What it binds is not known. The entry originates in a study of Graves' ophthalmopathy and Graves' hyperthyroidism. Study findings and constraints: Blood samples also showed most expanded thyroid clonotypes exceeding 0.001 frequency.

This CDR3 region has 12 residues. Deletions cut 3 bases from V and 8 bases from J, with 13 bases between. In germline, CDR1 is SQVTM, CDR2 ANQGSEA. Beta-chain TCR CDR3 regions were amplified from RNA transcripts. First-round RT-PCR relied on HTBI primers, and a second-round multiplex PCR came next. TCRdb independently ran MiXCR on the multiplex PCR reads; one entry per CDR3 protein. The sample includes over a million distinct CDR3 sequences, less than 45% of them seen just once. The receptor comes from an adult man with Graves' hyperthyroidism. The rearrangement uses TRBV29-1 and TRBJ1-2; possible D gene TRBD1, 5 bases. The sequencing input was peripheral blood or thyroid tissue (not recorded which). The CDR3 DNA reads TGCAGCGTTGATCCCACAGGAGGGGGCTACACCTTC. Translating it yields CSVDPTGGGYTF.